The clone carrying this TCR beta chain was picked up one time. Its target is unknown. Some clones are missing from TCRdb's copy, which holds only in-frame ones; the method was immunoSEQ multiplex PCR. This sample has some 110,000 clones, with more than 75% found just once. The sample belongs to a study of T cell responses to AZD1222 COVID-19 vaccine. The overall study: Doses given second, at about 4 or about 12 weeks, were pooled. Findings and limits, study-wide: It was only after the peak T cell response that any repertoires were sampled.

This CDR3 has 17 amino acids. This specimen consisted of peripheral blood, obtained on day 0 of AZD1222 vaccination. This clonotype was sampled from an adult in good health. The J gene is TRBJ2-3, the V gene TRBV12-2; TRBD2, the D gene given by the table, was not confirmed from the DNA. TRBV12-2 is a pseudogene segment. CDR3 in DNA: TGTGCAAGTCGCTTATCTGGGCGGGAGTATGGCACAGATACGCAGTATTTT. Encoded protein: CASRLSGREYGTDTQYF.